These 19 T cell receptor beta chains originate from one sample sequenced in a study of naive and memory T cell subsets. The beta constant-region primer was an equimolar mix of two oligonucleotides covering TRBC1 and TRBC2. TCRdb ran MiXCR on the UMI-ligation and nested PCR reads and lists one entry per CDR3 protein. The data show some 85,000 distinct CDR3 sequences, with around 13% seen just once and over 0.75% held by the top ten. The specimen sequenced was central memory CD4+ T cells from blood. These receptors all come from a human donor in good health.

The chain recombines TRBV7-2 with TRBJ2-3; D is possibly TRBD2 (6 bases). Germline V gives CDR1 SGHTA, CDR2 FQGNSA. V was shortened by 6 bases and J by 7 bases, with 17 bases between the two germline ends. The CDR3 length is 14 residues. The CDR3 region has the DNA TGTGCCAGCAGTCCAGGACTATTCACGAATACGCAGTATTTT. Translating it yields CASSPGLFTNTQYF.

The chain uses TRBV20-1 and TRBJ2-1, with D uncertain. Deletions cut 7 bases from V and 4 bases from J, with 5 bases between. The CDR3 is 10 amino acids. Germline assignment: CDR1 DFQATT and CDR2 SNEGSKA (reference sequence). CDR3 region: CSGVYNEQFF. The CDR3, as DNA: TGCAGTGGAGTATACAATGAGCAGTTCTTC.

This rearrangement joins TRBV18 to TRBJ1-1; D ambiguous. Trimming took 0 bases from V and 4 from J, leaving 15 bases between them. The length of the CDR3 is 16 residues. Germline-derived CDR1 and CDR2 are KGHSH and LQKENI. The CDR3 reads CASSPPTSQEGTEAFF. DNA of the CDR3: TGTGCCAGCTCACCACCTACGAGTCAGGAAGGCACTGAAGCTTTCTTT.

This clonotype has only a few counts. The chain recombines TRBV2 with TRBJ2-4; TRBD2 is a possible D gene (5 bases). CDR3 size: 16 residues. Germline V gene data show CDR1 as SNHLY and CDR2 as FYNNEI. Trimming removed 1 base at V and 8 bases at J, with 18 bases between. As DNA, the CDR3 is TGTGCCAGCAGTGAAGGAGGGAACGGAGTGCTATACATTCAGTACTTC. This sequence encodes CASSEGGNGVLYIQYF.

This clonotype has more than one count but fewer than ten. V and J are TRBV20-1 and TRBJ1-2, with D perhaps matching TRBD1 (6 bases). Trimming left V 5 bases short and J 6 bases short, with 13 bases between. The CDR3 runs 12 residues. From germline, CDR1 is DFQATT and CDR2 SNEGSKA (reference sequence). The CDR3 reads CSAATGSDGYTF. Written as DNA, the CDR3 is TGCAGTGCTGCTACAGGGTCCGATGGCTACACCTTC.

The sample holds many counts of this clonotype. This chain connects TRBV12-3 or TRBV12-4 to TRBJ2-5; TRBD2 agrees at 11 bases. The CDR3 is made up of 17 amino acids. J gave up 5 bases and V 1 base, and 9 bases lay outside the gene matches. CDR3 region: CASSLGLAGGLSETQYF. For the CDR3, the DNA is TGTGCCAGCAGTTTAGGTCTAGCGGGAGGCCTATCGGAGACCCAGTACTTC.

The CDR3 DNA sequence: TGTGCCAGCAGTTTAGGAGGGGGTTACAATGAGCAGTTCTTC. Protein product: CASSLGGGYNEQFF. The chain combines TRBV12-3 or TRBV12-4 with TRBJ2-1, with D possibly being TRBD1 (6 bases). CDR3 length equals 14 residues. V was pared by 1 base and J by 4 bases, with 8 bases between.

This clonotype was detected only a few times. The CDR3 loop is CASSSLPAGGPSEQFF. In nucleotides, the CDR3 is TGTGCCAGCAGCTCCCTCCCCGCGGGAGGGCCCTCTGAGCAGTTCTTC. The genes are TRBV7-2 and TRBJ2-1, with TRBD2 matching over 9 bases. J lost 9 bases, V lost 4 bases, and 13 bases had no gene match. The CDR3 contains 16 residues. Germline V gives CDR1 SGHTA, CDR2 FQGNSA.

Within the sample, this clonotype is medium-sized. At one of its ends the junction is not consistent with the germline gene, which may arise from a read error. The CDR3 sequence: CAITETGREQYF. In nucleotides, the CDR3 is TGTGCCATCACTGAGACAGGGCGCGAGCAGTACTTC. V and J are TRBV10-3 and TRBJ2-7, with TRBD1 identical over 7 bases. Germline CDR1 reads ENHRY; CDR2 reads SYGVKD. This CDR3 is built from 12 residues.

This clonotype was recorded a few times. The V gene is TRBV20-1, the J gene TRBJ2-1; 9 bases fit TRBD2. V lost 6 bases and J lost 5; bases outside the gene matches: 5. The CDR3 loop spans 13 amino acids. CDR1 DFQATT and CDR2 SNEGSKA come from the germline V gene (reference sequence). CDR3: CSAASGTHNEQFF. Here the CDR3 DNA reads TGCAGTGCCGCTAGCGGGACGCACAATGAGCAGTTCTTC.

This clonotype occurred many times. The gene calls are TRBV27 and TRBJ1-6; D uncertain. The CDR3 runs 14 residues. Trimming took off 7 bases at V and 7 bases at J, with 14 bases between the two ends. The germline gives CDR1 MNHEY, CDR2 SMNVEV (reference sequence). This chain's CDR3 is CASTIRGYNSPLHF. CDR3 coding DNA: TGTGCCAGCACCATAAGAGGGTACAATTCACCCCTCCACTTT.

This chain uses TRBV7-9 with TRBJ2-7; D call uncertain. Deletions cut 7 bases from V and 6 bases from J, with 10 bases between. This CDR3 region has 11 residues. CDR1 and CDR2 from the germline V gene are SEHNR and FQNEAQ (reference sequence). This chain's CDR3 is CASTRSAEQYF. CDR3 DNA: TGTGCCAGCACCCGGAGTGCCGAGCAGTACTTC.

The chain combines TRBV3-1 with TRBJ2-1; 11 bases map to TRBD2. The trim removed 6 bases at V and 6 bases at J, leaving 7 bases unmatched. CDR3 length equals 15 residues. Germline V CDR1 and CDR2: LGHDT, YNNKEL (reference sequence). The CDR3 here is CASSHSTSGSNEQFF. DNA for the CDR3: TGTGCCAGCAGTCACTCTACTAGCGGGAGCAATGAGCAGTTCTTC.

This clonotype has ten or more counts. The CDR3 spells CASSSTGDQETQYF. The CDR3 region has the DNA TGTGCCAGCAGCTCCACAGGGGATCAAGAGACCCAGTACTTC. This chain uses TRBV7-6 with TRBJ2-5, with 7 bases that match TRBD1. The CDR3 contains 14 residues. Germline CDR1 is SGHVS and CDR2 is FNYEAQ. Losses at the gene ends were 4 bases for V and 2 bases for J; bases not matched to a gene: 4.

This clonotype was picked up a small number of times. V usage is TRBV29-1 and J usage is TRBJ1-2; unclear D gene. From germline, CDR1 is SQVTM and CDR2 ANQGSEA. There are 12 residues in the CDR3. Trimming took 3 bases from V and 4 from J, leaving 9 bases between them. CDR3 nucleotide sequence: TGCAGCGTTGATATGCTGGGCTATGGCTACACCTTC. Its translation: CSVDMLGYGYTF.

The V and J genes are TRBV10-3 and TRBJ2-7, with 10 bases identical to TRBD1. CDR3 length: 14 residues. The germline CDR1 and CDR2 sequences are ENHRY and SYGVKD. The V segment lost 11 bases and the J segment 3 bases; nucleotides outside the gene matches: 10. CDR3 sequence (DNA): TGTGCCGTCGGACCGGGACAGGGGTTCTACGAGCAGTACTTC. Its translation is CAVGPGQGFYEQYF.

V is TRBV29-1 and J is TRBJ1-1, with 9 positions matching TRBD1. The germline gives CDR1 SQVTM, CDR2 ANQGSEA. The CDR3 covers 13 residues. The V gene end was trimmed by 7 bases and the J gene end by 5 bases; junction bases not matched to a gene: 8. CDR3 nucleotide sequence: TGCAGCGCCTCGACAGGGGGGAAGACTGAAGCTTTCTTT. Amino acid sequence: CSASTGGKTEAFF. The complete variable domain, with remaining parts taken from reference TRBV29-1 and TRBJ1-1, reads SAVISQKPSRDICQRGTSLTIQCQVDSQVTMMFWYRQQPGQSLTLIATANQGSEATYESGFVIDKFPISRPNLTFSTLTVSNMSPEDSSIYLCSASTGGKTEAFFGQGTRLTVV.

The chain uses TRBV20-1 and TRBJ1-6; D possibly corresponds to TRBD1 (6 bases). Trimming took 3 bases from V and 6 from J, leaving 9 bases between them. There are 13 residues in the CDR3. In germline, CDR1 is DFQATT, CDR2 SNEGSKA (reference sequence). CDR3 sequence: CSARMDSNSPLHF. In nucleotides, the CDR3 is TGCAGTGCTAGGATGGACAGTAATTCACCCCTCCACTTT.

Only a few counts were recorded for this clonotype. The J gene is TRBJ2-7, the V gene TRBV14; 10 positions agree with TRBD1. Trimming at V came to 4 bases and at J to 3 bases, leaving 6 bases not matched to a gene. The CDR3 extends over 15 amino acids. Germline CDR1 SGHDN, CDR2 FVKESK. The CDR3 bases are TGTGCCAGCAGCCTCCCCGGGACAGGGGTCTACGAGCAGTACTTC. This encodes CASSLPGTGVYEQYF.